Below, one TCR beta chain is given with its context. CDR1 is MNHNS and CDR2 is SASEGT in the germline V gene. CDR3 length: 15 residues. After removal of 1 base from V and 1 base from J, the junction contained 3 bases not matched to a gene. Profiled with immunoSEQ multiplex PCR; TCRdb holds only in-frame clones, not every one. The profile covers around 32,000 clones, with 89% appearing a single time and 11% taken by the ten largest. These data come from a study of T cell changes during pregnancy in multiple sclerosis. The sequence came from a female donor with multiple sclerosis, enrolled in a pregnancy study. Here the sequenced sample was CD8+ T cells from peripheral blood mononuclear cells, taken in the third trimester of pregnancy. The chain carries TRBV6-1 and TRBJ2-7, with TRBD2 identical over 8 bases. The CDR3 sequence is CASSEGASGSYEQYF. Here the CDR3 DNA reads TGTGCCAGCAGTGAAGGGGCTAGCGGGTCCTACGAGCAGTACTTC.